This TCR beta chain was identified during a study of CD8 T cells in ankylosing spondylitis (dated by TCRdb to about 2017). Regarding the study in general: The study profiled T cell receptor beta repertoires in healthy donors and ankylosing spondylitis patients to find disease-linked TCR variants. The whole study cohort included over a hundred healthy donors and 25 or so ankylosing spondylitis patients. Peripheral blood was sampled, and synovial fluid was additionally collected from ankylosing spondylitis patients. Points the paper makes about the study in general: Blood from ankylosing spondylitis patients appeared to be characterized by a TCR beta motif made up of several highly homologous amino acid variants. According to the report, matched synovial fluid samples from ankylosing spondylitis patients were significantly enriched for the disease-linked clones. A CD8+ phenotype was shown by the disease-linked clones, which were found at relatively low frequencies in peripheral blood. Some motif variants were previously reported in synovial fluid and blood of reactive arthritis patients, suggesting common disease-initiation mechanisms.

V is reduced by 3 bases and J by 4 bases, leaving a spacing of 13 bases between them. The CDR3, cysteine through phenylalanine, is 14 amino acids long. Only the CDR3 DNA is retained, 42 bases long and in frame from the first base. The germline V gene encodes CDR1 LGHNA and CDR2 YSLEER. Many counts were recorded for this clonotype. No antigen is known for it. Base quality data are lacking; no much larger clone is found one base away. The listed sequencing device is Illumina HiSeq 2500. Quantitative 5'-RACE with molecular barcodes was used to prepare TCR beta libraries. As for how the authors treated the data: A new computational method, built on a probabilistic model of VDJ rearrangement, was used to identify disease-linked TCR variants. The public reads were quality trimmed at Q25 with fastp and then assembled into clones with MiXCR by TCRdb, keeping productive beta chains. Each record represents a unique CDR3 protein, reported with the most common genes and DNA among its rows. The V and J calls come from TCRdb's annotation, not from the publication. In all, the sample holds approximately 190,000 distinct CDR3 sequences, and 10% to 15% of those were seen once. Clones ranked in the top ten supply 9.5% to 11% of the sample.

The receptor was isolated from a female donor with ankylosing spondylitis or in good health (not recorded which). This chain joins TRBV4-3 to TRBJ2-7; no confident D gene assignment can be made. What was sequenced was blood, either unsorted or a sorted T cell fraction (not recorded which). The CDR3 corresponds to CASSQDQGMYEQYF. The nucleotide sequence reads as follows: TGCGCCAGCAGCCAGGACCAAGGGATGTACGAGCAGTACTTC.